This TCR beta chain was profiled in a study of shared clonotypes between healthy human individuals. For the study at large: Per-donor plates numbered three CD4 naive, three CD4 memory, two CD8 naive and one CD8 memory. Study observations and caveats: The authors sampled blood alone, and tissue repertoires likely differ. Naive CD4 clonotypes were shared across a handful of donors at roughly 4.6%.

Naivety among CD8 cells was defined by CD45RO negativity and positive CCR7 selection, thereby excluding terminally differentiated effector memory CD45RA+ cells. The donors were all Caucasian adults (living in Nashville, Tennessee). Concerning this clone: Its antigen is still unknown.

TCRdb keeps only in-frame clones here, not all; method: immunoSEQ multiplex PCR. The sample contains approximately 2,000,000 clones, around 93% of which appear only once. The CDR3 loop spans 13 amino acids. V trimming: 7 bases; J trimming: 5 bases; junction bases outside the gene matches: 6. Germline values: CDR1 ENHRY, CDR2 SYGVKD. The material sequenced was naive CD8+ T cells from PBMCs. The chain is built from TRBV10-3 and TRBJ1-1, with 8 bases lining up with TRBD1. This TCR derives from a man in his late teens or twenties in good health. Some clones in this sample may be carry-over from other donors' samples. As DNA, the CDR3 is TGTGCCATCACCTCAGGGGGCCAGACTGAAGCTTTCTTT. It encodes CAITSGGQTEAFF.